The TCR beta chain under discussion was sequenced for a study of shared clonotypes between healthy human individuals. Study findings and constraints: Shared clonotypes: about 5.3% naive CD4, about 4% naive CD8, roughly 2.4% memory CD4, approximately 0.41% memory CD8. Non-shared clonotypes were found to have lower generation probabilities than the clonotypes that were shared by all four of the sorted-subset donors.

Germline-derived CDR1 and CDR2 are MNHEY and SVGAGI. Deletions cut 2 bases from V and 5 bases from J, with 9 bases between. The CDR3 consists of 13 residues. Of note for this clone: Its antigen is unknown.

The protocol was immunoSEQ multiplex PCR, while the TCRdb copy is restricted to in-frame clones and leaves out a portion. The data hold fewer than 700,000 clones, with 85% to 95% observed a single time. CD45RO-negative CD8 cells positively selected for CCR7 made up the naive population, which excluded terminally differentiated effector memory CD45RA+ cells. The sample consisted of naive CD8+ T cells sorted from blood. This sequence joins TRBV6-5 and TRBJ1-1; the D is unclear. The TCR comes from a woman under 40 in good health. The CDR3 region has the DNA TGTGCCAGCAGTTACCCCAGAGGAACTGAAGCTTTCTTT. Its protein product is CASSYPRGTEAFF.